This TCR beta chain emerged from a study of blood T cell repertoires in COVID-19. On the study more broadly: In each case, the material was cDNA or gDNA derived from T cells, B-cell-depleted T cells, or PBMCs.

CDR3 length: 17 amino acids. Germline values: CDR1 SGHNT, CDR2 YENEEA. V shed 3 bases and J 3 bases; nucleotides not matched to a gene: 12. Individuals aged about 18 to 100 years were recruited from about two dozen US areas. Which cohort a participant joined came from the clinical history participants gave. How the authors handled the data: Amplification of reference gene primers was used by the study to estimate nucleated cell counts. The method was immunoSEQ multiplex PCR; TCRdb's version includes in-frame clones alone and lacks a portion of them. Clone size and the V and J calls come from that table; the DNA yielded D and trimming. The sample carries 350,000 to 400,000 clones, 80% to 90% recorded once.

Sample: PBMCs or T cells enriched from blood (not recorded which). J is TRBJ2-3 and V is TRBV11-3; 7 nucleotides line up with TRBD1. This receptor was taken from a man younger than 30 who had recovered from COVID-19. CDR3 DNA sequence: TGTGCCAGCAGCTTGGGCCGGGGACAGCGAACAACAGATACGCAGTATTTT. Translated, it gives CASSLGRGQRTTDTQYF.